These T cell receptor beta chains were read from a single sample in a study of blood T cell repertoires in COVID-19. Libraries were prepared by immunoSEQ multiplex PCR; TCRdb keeps only in-frame clonotypes and omits some of them. Of about 150,000 clones in the sample, roughly 80% are singletons; the top ten hold about 3.2%. Sequencing used peripheral blood. The receptors come from a woman aged 40 to 49 with active or convalescent COVID-19. CDR3s include the opening cysteine and the closing phenylalanine or tryptophan. The D gene is left open where the match is weak. The size of a clone is reported for some rows only, either as once, few or many, or as a class for expanded clones.

TRBV27	.	TRBJ1-1	TRBD1	TGTGCCAGCAGTTCGGGACAGCCCGGCCAGACTGAAGCTTTCTTT	CASSSGQPGQTEAFF
TRBV28	.	TRBJ1-4	TRBD1	TGTGCCAGCAGTAGATCCATTACAGGGGGAGAAGGTGAAAAACTGTTTTTT	CASSRSITGGEGEKLFF
TRBV5-1	.	TRBJ2-4	TRBD2	TGCGCCAGCAGCTTGGGGGAGGGTGAAGCCAAAAACATTCAGTACTTC	CASSLGEGEAKNIQYF
TRBV4-1	.	TRBJ1-4	TRBD1	TGCGCCAGCAGCCCTAGACTCACAGGGGCAGGGGAAAAACTGTTTTTT	CASSPRLTGAGEKLFF
TRBV7-2	once	TRBJ2-1	.	TGTGCCAGCAGCTCGGGGAGTGGATCCTACAATGAGCAGTTCTTC	CASSSGSGSYNEQFF
TRBV6-1	.	TRBJ2-7	.	TGTGCCAGCAGTGAAGCGTGGACTTCCTACGAGCAGTACTTC	CASSEAWTSYEQYF
TRBV19	once	TRBJ2-5	.	TGTGCCAGTAGTATTCCAGGGCTTGAGACCCAGTACTTC	CASSIPGLETQYF
TRBV11-2	once	TRBJ2-5	TRBD2	TGTGCCAGCAGCTCTCTGGGAGGGGAGACCCAGTACTTC	CASSSLGGETQYF
TRBV6-5	.	TRBJ1-2	.	TGTGCCAGCAGACAACAGGGTAACTATGGCTACACCTTC	CASRQQGNYGYTF
TRBV7-2	.	TRBJ1-5	.	TGTGCCAGCAGCTCGACGGGGGGAAGCAATCAGCCCCAGCATTTT	CASSSTGGSNQPQHF
TRBV18	.	TRBJ1-5	.	TGTGCCAGCTCACCAGTCGGGGGAGATAGCAATCAGCCCCAGCATTTT	CASSPVGGDSNQPQHF